This TCR beta chain was identified in a study of OX40 agonist ivuxolimab in advanced cancers. In the study overall: Ivuxolimab doses were 0.01, 0.1, 0.3, 1.5, 3 or 10 mg/kg every 2 weeks. 30% to 40% of patients had received prior checkpoint inhibitor therapy. General study results and limits: More expanded clones were found, on average, in CD8+ than in CD4+ T cells.

Autoimmune disease history or systemic immunosuppression excluded patients. The V end lost 0 bases, the J end lost 3 bases, and 2 bases lay between the germline ends. The CDR3 spans 11 residues. Germline assignment: CDR1 DFQATT and CDR2 SNEGSKA (reference sequence). In this sample, this clone turned up a few times. The antigen is not known. Sequencing was performed with immunoSEQ multiplex PCR; in TCRdb, only in-frame clones are kept and a portion is missing. The data show about 59,000 clones, with about nine tenths seen just once and 23% held by the top ten. Sequencing used CD4+ or CD8+ T cells sorted from blood, obtained in a trial of the OX40 agonist ivuxolimab. The clonotype was recovered from an adult with an advanced solid tumor such as melanoma, head and neck, liver or kidney cancer. This chain connects TRBV20-1 to TRBJ1-2; no definite D call. DNA of the CDR3: TGCAGTGCTAGAGACTACTATGGCTACACCTTC. Translating gives CSARDYYGYTF.